This TCR beta chain was sequenced for a study of shared clonotypes between healthy human individuals. Overall study: The cohort had a couple of women and a few men, ages 18 to 49.

Study findings and constraints: Naive subsets, compared against memory subsets, generally had larger estimated richness values.

The data were produced by immunoSEQ multiplex PCR, yet TCRdb's version contains in-frame clones alone and is incomplete. This table has more than 500,000 clones, roughly 95% appearing once. In germline, CDR1 is SEHNR, CDR2 FQNEAQ (reference sequence). V was shortened by 2 bases and J by 3 bases, with 17 bases between the two germline ends. The CDR3 totals 16 residues. Concerning this clone: What it binds is unknown.

Only CD45RO-negative cells positively selected for CCR7 counted as naive CD8 cells, so terminally differentiated effector memory CD45RA+ cells were excluded. The clonotype originates from a woman aged 25 to 39 in good health. V gene TRBV7-9 combines with J gene TRBJ2-7; D not certain. The sample consisted of naive CD8+ T cells sorted from blood. The CDR3, as DNA: TGTGCCAGCAGCTTAATCGGCAGCCTCAAGGGCTACGAGCAGTACTTC. The encoded protein is CASSLIGSLKGYEQYF.